This T cell receptor beta chain was sequenced during a study of T cells after posttransplantation cyclophosphamide. With respect to this clone: Its target is unknown.

Study-wide findings and caveats: Later post-transplant blood repertoires were often dominated by donor CD8+ memory clones. After PTCy, TRB diversity resembled that of CNI/methotrexate controls.

Generated by immunoSEQ multiplex PCR, the TCRdb table keeps only in-frame clones and is missing some. The data contain 45,000 to 65,000 clones, approximately 94% of them singletons. The ends were cut back, 0 bases at V and 1 base at J, with 7 bases in the middle. This CDR3 region has 14 residues. The V gene's germline CDR1 is SGHNT and CDR2 YYREEE (reference sequence). This TCR was sampled from a woman aged 25 to 45 in good health and a related stem cell transplant donor. Specimen: PBMCs. This chain joins TRBV5-4 and TRBJ1-1, with a weak D call TRBD1 (5 bases). The DNA for the CDR3 is TGTGCCAGCAGCTTGGGACAGAAGAACACTGAAGCTTTCTTT. This sequence encodes CASSLGQKNTEAFF.